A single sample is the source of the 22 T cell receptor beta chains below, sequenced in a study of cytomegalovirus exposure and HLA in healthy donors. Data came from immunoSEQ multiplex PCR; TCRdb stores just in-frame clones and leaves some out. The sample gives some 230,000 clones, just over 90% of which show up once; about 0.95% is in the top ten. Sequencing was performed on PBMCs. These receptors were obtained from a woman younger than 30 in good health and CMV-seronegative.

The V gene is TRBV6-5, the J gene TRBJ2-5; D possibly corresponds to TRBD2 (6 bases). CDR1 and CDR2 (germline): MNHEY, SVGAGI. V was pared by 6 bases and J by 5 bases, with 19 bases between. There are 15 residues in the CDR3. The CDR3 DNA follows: TGTGCCAGCAGCCCGAGCGGGCGGCCAAGGGAGACCCAGTACTTC. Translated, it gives CASSPSGRPRETQYF.

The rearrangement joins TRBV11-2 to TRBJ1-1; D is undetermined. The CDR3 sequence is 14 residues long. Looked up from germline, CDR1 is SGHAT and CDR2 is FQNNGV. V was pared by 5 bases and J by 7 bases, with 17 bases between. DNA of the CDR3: TGTGCCAGCAGCCCCCTCAAGAGGGAATTTGAAGCTTTCTTT. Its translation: CASSPLKREFEAFF.

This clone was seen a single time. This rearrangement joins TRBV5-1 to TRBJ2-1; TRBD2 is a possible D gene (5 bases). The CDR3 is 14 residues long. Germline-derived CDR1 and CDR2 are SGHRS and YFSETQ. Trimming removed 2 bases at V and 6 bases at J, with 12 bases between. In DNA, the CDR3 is TGCGCCAGCAGCTTCCCAACTAGTTTCAATGAGCAGTTCTTC. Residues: CASSFPTSFNEQFF.

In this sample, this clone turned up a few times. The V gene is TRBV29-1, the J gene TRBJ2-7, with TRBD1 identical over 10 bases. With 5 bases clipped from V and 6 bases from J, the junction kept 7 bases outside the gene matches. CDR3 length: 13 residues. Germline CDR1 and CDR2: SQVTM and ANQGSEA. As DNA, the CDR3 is TGCAGCGTTCCCACGACAGGGGGCAGCGAGCAGTACTTC. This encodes CSVPTTGGSEQYF.

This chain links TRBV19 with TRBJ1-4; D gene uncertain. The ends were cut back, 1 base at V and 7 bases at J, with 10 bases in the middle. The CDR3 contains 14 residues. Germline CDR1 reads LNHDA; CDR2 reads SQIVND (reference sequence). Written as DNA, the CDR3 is TGTGCCAGTAGTATAGGTCCGACAAGTGAAAAACTGTTTTTT. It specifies CASSIGPTSEKLFF. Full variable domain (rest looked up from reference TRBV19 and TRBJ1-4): DGGITQSPKYLFRKEGQNVTLSCEQNLNHDAMYWYRQDPGQGLRLIYYSQIVNDFQKGDIAEGYSVSREKKESFPLTVTSAQKNPTAFYLCASSIGPTSEKLFFGSGTQLSVL.

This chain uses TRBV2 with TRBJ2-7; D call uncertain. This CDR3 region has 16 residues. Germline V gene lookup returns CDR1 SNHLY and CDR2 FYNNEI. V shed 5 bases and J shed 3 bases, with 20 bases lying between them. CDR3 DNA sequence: TGTGCCAGCAGTTTACTACCCCTTTGGTGGTACTACGAGCAGTACTTC. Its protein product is CASSLLPLWWYYEQYF.

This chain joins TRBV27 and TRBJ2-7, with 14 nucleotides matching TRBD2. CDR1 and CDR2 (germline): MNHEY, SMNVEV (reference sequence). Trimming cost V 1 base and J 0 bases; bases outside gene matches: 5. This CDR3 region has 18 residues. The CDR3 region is CASSLLGTSGSRSYEQYF. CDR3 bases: TGTGCCAGCAGTTTATTGGGGACTAGCGGGAGTCGCTCCTACGAGCAGTACTTC.

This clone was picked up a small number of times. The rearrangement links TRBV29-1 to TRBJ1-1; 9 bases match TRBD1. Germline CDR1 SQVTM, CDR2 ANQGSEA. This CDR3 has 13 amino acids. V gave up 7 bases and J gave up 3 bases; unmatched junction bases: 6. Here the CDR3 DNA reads TGCAGCGCACAGGGGGCTCGGGACACTGAAGCTTTCTTT. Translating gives CSAQGARDTEAFF.

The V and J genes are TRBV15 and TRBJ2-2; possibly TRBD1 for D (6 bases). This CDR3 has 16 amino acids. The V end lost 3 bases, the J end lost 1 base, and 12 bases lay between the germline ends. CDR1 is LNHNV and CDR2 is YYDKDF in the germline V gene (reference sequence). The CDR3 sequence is CATSSGTLGNTGELFF. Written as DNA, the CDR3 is TGTGCCACCAGCAGCGGGACACTAGGGAACACCGGGGAGCTGTTTTTT.

The CDR3 DNA reads as TGCGCCAGCAGTGAAGGCTCTGCAGGGAGGGAGCAGTACTTC. Its protein product is CASSEGSAGREQYF. The V call is TRBV5-1, the J call TRBJ2-7; tentatively, D is TRBD2 (6 bases). This CDR3 has 14 amino acids. Germline V lookup: CDR1 SGHRS, CDR2 YFSETQ. V shed 5 bases and J shed 7 bases, with 19 bases lying between them.

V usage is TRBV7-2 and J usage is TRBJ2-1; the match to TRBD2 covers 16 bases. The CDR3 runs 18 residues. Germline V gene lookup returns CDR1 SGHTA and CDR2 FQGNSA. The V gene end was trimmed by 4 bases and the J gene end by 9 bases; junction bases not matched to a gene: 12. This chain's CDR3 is CASSSAPGTSGRGGEQFF. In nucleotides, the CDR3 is TGTGCCAGCAGCTCAGCCCCCGGGACTAGCGGGAGGGGCGGTGAGCAGTTCTTC. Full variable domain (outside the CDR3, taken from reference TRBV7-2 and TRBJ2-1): GAGVSQSPSNKVTEKGKDVELRCDPISGHTALYWYRQSLGQGLEFLIYFQGNSAPDKSGLPSDRFSAERTGGSVSTLTIQRTQQEDSAVYLCASSSAPGTSGRGGEQFFGPGTRLTVL.

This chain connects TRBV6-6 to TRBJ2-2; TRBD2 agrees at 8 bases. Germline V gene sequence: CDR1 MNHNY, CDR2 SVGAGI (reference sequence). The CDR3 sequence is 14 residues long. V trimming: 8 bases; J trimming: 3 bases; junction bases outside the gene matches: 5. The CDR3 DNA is TGTGCCAGCCAACGGGAGGGTCACACCGGGGAGCTGTTTTTT. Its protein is CASQREGHTGELFF.

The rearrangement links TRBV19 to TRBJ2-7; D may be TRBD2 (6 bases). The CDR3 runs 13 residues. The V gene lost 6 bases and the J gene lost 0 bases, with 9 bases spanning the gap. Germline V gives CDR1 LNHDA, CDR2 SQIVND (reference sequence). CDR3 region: CASRAGSSYEQYF. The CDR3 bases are TGTGCCAGTAGAGCGGGCAGCTCCTACGAGCAGTACTTC.

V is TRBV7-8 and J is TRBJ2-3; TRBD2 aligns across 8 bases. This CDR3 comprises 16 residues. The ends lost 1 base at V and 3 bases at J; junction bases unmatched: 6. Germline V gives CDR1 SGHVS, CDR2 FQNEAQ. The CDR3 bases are TGTGCCAGCAGCTTAGAGGGGCGGGGGGTGACAGATACGCAGTATTTT. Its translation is CASSLEGRGVTDTQYF.

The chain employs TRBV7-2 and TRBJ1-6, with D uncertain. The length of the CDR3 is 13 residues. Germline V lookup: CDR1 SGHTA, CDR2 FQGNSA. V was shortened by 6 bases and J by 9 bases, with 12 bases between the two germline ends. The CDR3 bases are TGTGCCAGCAGGAGGGTCGCAACTTCACCCCTCCACTTT. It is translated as CASRRVATSPLHF.

In DNA, the CDR3 is TGTGCCAGCAGTTACTTGGGACTAGCGGAAAACATTCAGTACTTC. Encoded protein: CASSYLGLAENIQYF. The V call is TRBV6-5, the J call TRBJ2-4; 11 bases match TRBD2. V was pared by 1 base and J by 5 bases, with 1 base of the junction left unmatched. Germline V gene sequence: CDR1 MNHEY, CDR2 SVGAGI. This CDR3 is 15 amino acids long.

CDR3 sequence: CASSKGSPRPPARQPQHF. CDR3 coding DNA: TGTGCCAGTAGTAAAGGTTCCCCCAGGCCCCCCGCACGACAGCCCCAGCATTTT. The V gene is TRBV19, the J gene TRBJ1-5; D is undetermined. CDR1 LNHDA and CDR2 SQIVND come from the germline V gene (reference sequence). CDR3 length equals 18 residues. V lost 4 bases and J 7 bases, leaving 26 bases between the germline ends.

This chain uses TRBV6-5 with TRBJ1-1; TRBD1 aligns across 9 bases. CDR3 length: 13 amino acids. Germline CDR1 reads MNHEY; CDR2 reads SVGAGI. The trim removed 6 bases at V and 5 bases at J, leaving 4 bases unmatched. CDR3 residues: CASSRDRVTEAFF. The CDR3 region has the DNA TGTGCCAGCAGCCGGGACAGGGTAACTGAAGCTTTCTTT.

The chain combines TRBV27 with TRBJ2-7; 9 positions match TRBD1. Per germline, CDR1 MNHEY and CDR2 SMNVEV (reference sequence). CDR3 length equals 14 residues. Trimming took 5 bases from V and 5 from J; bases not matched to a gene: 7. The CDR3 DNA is TGTGCCAGCAGTACCACACAGGGGGCCCACGAGCAGTACTTC. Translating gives CASSTTQGAHEQYF.

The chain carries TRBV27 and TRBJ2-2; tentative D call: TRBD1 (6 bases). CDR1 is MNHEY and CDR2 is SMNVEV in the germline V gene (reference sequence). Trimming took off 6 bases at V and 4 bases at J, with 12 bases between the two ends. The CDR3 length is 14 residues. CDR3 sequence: CASSRGQFTGELFF. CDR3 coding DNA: TGTGCCAGCAGCCGCGGACAGTTCACCGGGGAGCTGTTTTTT.

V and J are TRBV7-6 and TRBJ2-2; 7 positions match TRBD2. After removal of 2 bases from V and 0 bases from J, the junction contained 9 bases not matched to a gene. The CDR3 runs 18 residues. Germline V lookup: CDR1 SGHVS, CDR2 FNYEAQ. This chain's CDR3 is CASSLRGSEFANTGELFF. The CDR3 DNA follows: TGTGCCAGCAGCTTACGCGGGAGCGAGTTCGCGAACACCGGGGAGCTGTTTTTT.

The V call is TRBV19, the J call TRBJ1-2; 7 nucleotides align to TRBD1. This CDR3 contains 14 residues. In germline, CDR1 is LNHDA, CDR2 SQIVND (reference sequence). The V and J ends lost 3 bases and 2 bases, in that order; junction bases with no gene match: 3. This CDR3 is CASSIATGNYGYTF. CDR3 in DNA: TGTGCCAGTAGTATCGCGACAGGGAACTATGGCTACACCTTC.